This record concerns one TCR beta chain sequence. CDR3 size: 13 residues. Germline CDR1 reads MNHEY; CDR2 reads SMNVEV (reference sequence). V shed 3 bases and J 4 bases; nucleotides not matched to a gene: 1. Repertoires were generated with immunoSEQ multiplex PCR, while TCRdb's copy carries only in-frame clones and drops some. The data hold approximately 93,000 clones, with about 74% observed a single time. This entry belongs to a study of blood T cell repertoires in COVID-19. About the research overall: From T cells, B-cell-depleted T cells, or PBMCs came the material, which was cDNA or gDNA.

The receptor was isolated from a man aged 65-85 years with COVID-19, enrolled during active disease. The sequencing input was peripheral blood. The chain couples TRBV27 to TRBJ2-3; 7 bases line up with TRBD2. CDR3 DNA: TGTGCCAGCAGTTTCGCGGGGGCAGATACGCAGTATTTT. Translating gives CASSFAGADTQYF.